The sample holds many counts of the clone carrying this TCR beta chain. What it binds is unknown. From germline, CDR1 is MNHEY and CDR2 SMNVEV (reference sequence). The CDR3 spans 15 residues. V lost 5 bases to trimming and J lost 5 bases; unmatched junction nucleotides: 4. This specimen belongs to a study of spatial heterogeneity in lung cancer. Broader study findings: Blood showed ubiquitous tumor TCRs more often at resection than at routine follow-up.

The time point was: sample taken at primary tumor resection. TCRdb itself ran the 5' RACE reads through MiXCR, one entry per CDR3 protein. The data show 35,000 to 40,000 distinct CDR3 sequences, less than 9% seen once. The chain carries TRBV27 and TRBJ2-2; 11 bases agree with TRBD2. The sequences come from PBMCs, collected at surgery. The sequence derives from a female donor with early-stage non-small cell lung cancer. The CDR3 sequence: CASSPRTSGTGELFF. The DNA of the CDR3 is TGTGCCAGCAGTCCCCGGACTAGCGGGACCGGGGAGCTGTTTTTT.